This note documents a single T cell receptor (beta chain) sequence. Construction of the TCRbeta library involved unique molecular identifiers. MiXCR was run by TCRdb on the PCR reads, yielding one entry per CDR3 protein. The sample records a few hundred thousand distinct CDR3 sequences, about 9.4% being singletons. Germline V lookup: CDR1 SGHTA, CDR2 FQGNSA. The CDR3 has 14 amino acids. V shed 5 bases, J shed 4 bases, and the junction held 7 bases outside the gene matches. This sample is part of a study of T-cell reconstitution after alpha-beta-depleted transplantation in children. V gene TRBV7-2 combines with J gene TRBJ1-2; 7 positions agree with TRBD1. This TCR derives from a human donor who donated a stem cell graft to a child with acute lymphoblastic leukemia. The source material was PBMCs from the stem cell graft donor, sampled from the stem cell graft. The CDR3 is CASSEETGLYGYTF. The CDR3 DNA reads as TGTGCCAGCAGCGAGGAGACAGGGCTCTATGGCTACACCTTC.